This TCR beta chain was recovered during a study of cytomegalovirus exposure and HLA in healthy donors. Notes on the study in general: Subsequent analysis found a tendency for first-cohort TCR clusters to co-occur within the 120 or so validation repertoires. Specificity of a few CMV-associated chains for CMV antigens was verified in vitro. Cytomegalovirus association was assigned to approximately 160 TCR beta chains. Many donors carried some public TCRs, although rarity characterized most TCR sequences.

There are 17 residues in the CDR3. Per the germline V gene, CDR1 is SGHTA and CDR2 is FQGNSA. J lost 1 base, V lost 2 bases, and 6 bases had no gene match. Using immunoSEQ multiplex PCR, the repertoire was profiled, and TCRdb retains in-frame clones only, with some absent. The data hold around 98,000 clones, with about 90% observed a single time. For this clone: As yet, its antigen is unknown.

The receptor was derived from a man between 18 and 35 years old in good health and CMV-seropositive. The sample was PBMCs. The chain carries TRBV7-2 and TRBJ2-2; 8 nucleotides line up with TRBD2. The CDR3 is CASSLPGAGGNTGELFF. DNA for the CDR3: TGTGCCAGCAGCTTACCTGGCGCGGGGGGGAACACCGGGGAGCTGTTTTTT.